One sample yielded the 8 T cell receptor beta chains listed below, sequenced in a study. TCRdb ran MiXCR on the 5' RACE reads and lists one entry per CDR3 protein. The sample lists just under 65,000 distinct CDR3 sequences; about 22% were seen once. The sample consisted of memory CD4+ T cells sorted from a lymph node. Subset specified: memory CD4+ T cells, CD4+CD45RO+CD25-. These receptors were collected from a female donor with breast cancer.

The genes are TRBV20-1 and TRBJ2-3, with a tentative D call TRBD2 (5 bases). CDR1 is DFQATT, CDR2 SNEGSKA, per germline (reference sequence). CDR3 length: 16 residues. V lost 2 bases and J lost 0, with 15 bases in between. The CDR3 bases are TGCAGTGCTAGATCACCGCAGACTACTAGCACAGATACGCAGTATTTT. Protein: CSARSPQTTSTDTQYF.

This clonotype came up a few times. V is TRBV20-1 and J is TRBJ1-5; the match to TRBD1 covers 8 bases. Germline CDR1 and CDR2: DFQATT and SNEGSKA (reference sequence). The CDR3 spans 13 residues. Germline trimming cut 5 bases from V and 6 bases from J; bases unmatched to any gene: 6. CDR3 protein: CSAPPGTGQPQHF. DNA for the CDR3: TGCAGTGCTCCCCCAGGGACAGGTCAGCCCCAGCATTTT.

Only a few counts were recorded for this clonotype. The V gene is TRBV6-6, the J gene TRBJ1-2; no reliable D call. This CDR3 region has 11 residues. Germline CDR1 is MNHNY and CDR2 is SVGAGI (reference sequence). Trimming took 7 bases from V and 8 from J, leaving 11 bases between them. Here the CDR3 reads CASKREYGYTF. The CDR3 DNA reads as TGTGCCAGCAAGAGGGAGTACGGCTACACCTTC.

This chain links TRBV20-1 with TRBJ2-7; the D is unclear. With 3 bases removed from V and 5 bases from J, the gap between germline ends came to 8 bases. Germline CDR1 reads DFQATT; CDR2 reads SNEGSKA (reference sequence). The CDR3 runs to 11 residues. CDR3 sequence (DNA): TGCAGTGCTAGTAAATACAACGAGCAGTACTTC. It codes for CSASKYNEQYF.

The V and J genes are TRBV5-1 and TRBJ2-1; 10 nucleotides match TRBD1. The J segment lost 3 bases and the V segment lost 4 bases, leaving 7 bases of the junction unmatched. CDR3 size: 16 residues. Germline V CDR1 and CDR2: SGHRS, YFSETQ. CDR3 nucleotides: TGCGCCAGCAGCGGCGGGACAGGGGATAACTACAATGAGCAGTTCTTC. Its protein is CASSGGTGDNYNEQFF. Complete variable domain (other parts from reference TRBV5-1 and TRBJ2-1): KAGVTQTPRYLIKTRGQQVTLSCSPISGHRSVSWYQQTPGQGLQFLFEYFSETQRNKGNFPGRFSGRQFSNSRSEMNVSTLELGDSALYLCASSGGTGDNYNEQFFGPGTRLTVL.

V gene TRBV6-5 combines with J gene TRBJ2-3; TRBD2 matches 13 bases. The CDR3 is made up of 16 amino acids. CDR1 and CDR2 (germline): MNHEY, SVGAGI. Unmatched junction bases numbered 5, after V lost 6 bases and J lost 2 bases. DNA for the CDR3: TGTGCCAGCAGATCGGGACTAGCGGGGATCACAGATACGCAGTATTTT. It is translated as CASRSGLAGITDTQYF.

This clonotype was detected a few times. This rearrangement joins TRBV7-8 to TRBJ1-4, with a tentative D call TRBD1 (6 bases). V shed 5 bases and J shed 6 bases, with 13 bases lying between them. Germline lookup yields CDR1 SGHVS and CDR2 FQNEAQ. This CDR3 is built from 14 residues. DNA of the CDR3: TGTGCCAGCAGCGGTGGGACACCTCATGAAAAACTGTTTTTT. Translating gives CASSGGTPHEKLFF.

V is TRBV20-1 and J is TRBJ1-1, with TRBD1 matching over 7 bases. The CDR3 has 14 residues. The J segment lost 11 bases and the V segment lost 6 bases, leaving 18 bases of the junction unmatched. CDR1 and CDR2 from the germline V gene are DFQATT and SNEGSKA (reference sequence). The chain's CDR3 is CSASPFDRAGTAFF. The CDR3 DNA reads as TGCAGTGCGAGTCCCTTCGACAGGGCGGGGACGGCTTTCTTT.